This TCR beta chain was sequenced during a study of CD8 T cells in Susac syndrome. Study conclusions and caveats: Peak Susac CD8+ clonal expansion occurred in TEMRA cells and active patients.

With random hexamers, reverse transcription was performed on about 0.5 to 1 ug of RNA. The immunoSEQ assay covered 54 Vbeta and 13 Jbeta segments for CDR3. TCRdb passed the immunoSEQ multiplex PCR reads through MiXCR, listing each CDR3 protein once. The sample lists about 85,000 distinct CDR3 sequences, 95% seen once, with roughly 0.5% in the top ten. Details on this clonotype: Its antigen is unidentified.

Germline V gives CDR1 MGHRA, CDR2 YSYEKL. This CDR3 region has 14 residues. The V and J ends lost 3 bases and 0 bases respectively, with 8 bases between them. This clonotype originated in a human donor with Susac syndrome. Sequenced sample: CD8+ T cells from PBMCs. This chain joins TRBV4-1 and TRBJ1-1; weak D call: TRBD1 (5 bases). CDR3 amino acids: CASSQGPLNTEAFF. In nucleotides, the CDR3 is TGCGCCAGCAGCCAGGGACCGCTGAACACTGAAGCTTTCTTT.